This is a list of T cell receptor beta chains from one sample in a study of blood T cell repertoires in COVID-19. Profiled with immunoSEQ multiplex PCR; TCRdb holds only in-frame clones, not every one. The table shows around 200,000 clones, with about 77% occurring only once. The sequencing sample was made of peripheral blood. These receptors were taken from a woman older than 75 with active or convalescent COVID-19. Both conserved end residues are part of each CDR3.

j_gene: TRBJ1-4
v_gene: TRBV2
CDR3aa: CASVLNGKEKLFF

j_gene: TRBJ1-4
v_gene: TRBV27
CDR3aa: CASSFEAGVPTNEKLFF

j_gene: TRBJ2-7
v_gene: TRBV11-2
CDR3aa: CASSRGPYYEQYF

j_gene: TRBJ2-5
v_gene: TRBV28
CDR3aa: CASSLTSRLEETQYF

j_gene: TRBJ1-5
v_gene: TRBV19
CDR3aa: CASSISQFSNQPQHF

j_gene: TRBJ2-3
v_gene: TRBV19
CDR3aa: CASATDSFTDTQYF

j_gene: TRBJ1-2
v_gene: TRBV30
CDR3aa: CACQDRDSRGYTF

j_gene: TRBJ1-1
v_gene: TRBV11-2
CDR3aa: CATRQNMNTEAFF

j_gene: TRBJ1-5
v_gene: TRBV19
CDR3aa: CAIKPPGDNQPQHF

j_gene: TRBJ2-1
v_gene: TRBV5-4
CDR3aa: CASSLAGGSGHNEQFF

j_gene: TRBJ2-7
v_gene: TRBV3-1/TRBV3-2
CDR3aa: CASSQERRGLAWLEHYEQYF

j_gene: TRBJ2-5
v_gene: TRBV9
CDR3aa: CASSAGGYQETQYF

j_gene: TRBJ1-1
v_gene: TRBV6-5
CDR3aa: CASMEREAFF

j_gene: TRBJ1-1
v_gene: TRBV27
CDR3aa: CASSFRQGGTNTEAFF

j_gene: TRBJ2-1
v_gene: TRBV5-4
CDR3aa: CASSLREAGTEQFF

j_gene: TRBJ1-4
v_gene: TRBV6-1
CDR3aa: CASSERGGPTNEKLFF

j_gene: TRBJ1-2
v_gene: TRBV27
CDR3aa: CASSPSSTAVKGYTF

j_gene: TRBJ1-5
v_gene: TRBV28
CDR3aa: CASSLGGDHQPQHF

j_gene: TRBJ2-6
v_gene: TRBV27
CDR3aa: CASSLWPPGQGSSGANVLTF

j_gene: TRBJ1-4
v_gene: TRBV28
CDR3aa: CASSQGRNEKLFF

j_gene: TRBJ2-3
v_gene: TRBV2
CDR3aa: CASSDRGDTQYF

j_gene: TRBJ1-1
v_gene: TRBV29-1
CDR3aa: CSVTPGGTEAFF

j_gene: TRBJ2-5
v_gene: TRBV9
CDR3aa: CASSLGAGAETQYF

j_gene: TRBJ1-2
v_gene: TRBV3-1/TRBV3-2
CDR3aa: CASSQDLGSAYGYTF

j_gene: TRBJ2-1
v_gene: TRBV5-4
CDR3aa: CASRKDRDSYNEQFF

j_gene: TRBJ1-2
v_gene: TRBV4-3
CDR3aa: CASSQELGQGVGYTF

j_gene: TRBJ2-5
v_gene: TRBV4-1
CDR3aa: CASSFLPGARETQYF

j_gene: TRBJ1-2
v_gene: TRBV7-9
CDR3aa: CASSLISPNYGYTF

j_gene: TRBJ2-5
v_gene: TRBV28
CDR3aa: CASSPIGTSRETQYF

j_gene: TRBJ1-1
v_gene: TRBV7-9
CDR3aa: CASSLEGGRAFF

j_gene: TRBJ2-2
v_gene: TRBV6-5
CDR3aa: CASMEGLDFGELFF

j_gene: TRBJ2-3
v_gene: TRBV14
CDR3aa: CASSRTTRRSTDTQYF

j_gene: TRBJ2-7
v_gene: TRBV5-8
CDR3aa: CASSYDRASYEQYF

j_gene: TRBJ2-3
v_gene: TRBV4-2
CDR3aa: CASSQDRYSTDTQYF

j_gene: TRBJ1-1
v_gene: TRBV11-2
CDR3aa: CASSLESRVMNTEAFF

j_gene: TRBJ2-7
v_gene: TRBV6-5
CDR3aa: CASGYLASEYF

j_gene: TRBJ1-3
v_gene: TRBV4-3
CDR3aa: CASSQDPGTGGSSGNTIYF

j_gene: TRBJ1-2
v_gene: TRBV15
CDR3aa: CATSRGSDRPYGYTF

j_gene: TRBJ2-2
v_gene: TRBV5-1
CDR3aa: CASSPGQGVGELFF

j_gene: TRBJ1-1
v_gene: TRBV5-1
CDR3aa: CASSLSAGLETEAFF

j_gene: TRBJ1-4
v_gene: TRBV11-2
CDR3aa: CASSSYRGREKLFF

j_gene: TRBJ1-1
v_gene: TRBV5-1
CDR3aa: CASSFRQGRSTEAFF

j_gene: TRBJ2-5
v_gene: TRBV19
CDR3aa: CASSAAGERKTQYF

j_gene: TRBJ2-7
v_gene: TRBV5-4
CDR3aa: CASRWTSGDSYEQYF

j_gene: TRBJ2-1
v_gene: TRBV29-1
CDR3aa: CSVRTSGGNNEQFF

j_gene: TRBJ1-3
v_gene: TRBV14
CDR3aa: CASSQDTGNTIYF

j_gene: TRBJ2-5
v_gene: TRBV28
CDR3aa: CASREGGLAAEGETQYF

j_gene: TRBJ2-2
v_gene: TRBV5-1
CDR3aa: CASSPAGFGTGELFF

j_gene: TRBJ2-3
v_gene: TRBV3-1/TRBV3-2
CDR3aa: CASSQGFALSSDTQYF

j_gene: TRBJ1-6
v_gene: TRBV15
CDR3aa: CATSRSLETDYNSPLHF

j_gene: TRBJ2-7
v_gene: TRBV29-1
CDR3aa: CSVARTGIEQYF

j_gene: TRBJ1-1
v_gene: TRBV6-5
CDR3aa: CASRTTGGGEAFF

j_gene: TRBJ2-1
v_gene: TRBV28
CDR3aa: CASRLGQGAGLF

j_gene: TRBJ2-7
v_gene: TRBV3-1/TRBV3-2
CDR3aa: CASSQIDEQYF

j_gene: TRBJ1-1
v_gene: TRBV6-5
CDR3aa: CASSYSDRAPEAFF